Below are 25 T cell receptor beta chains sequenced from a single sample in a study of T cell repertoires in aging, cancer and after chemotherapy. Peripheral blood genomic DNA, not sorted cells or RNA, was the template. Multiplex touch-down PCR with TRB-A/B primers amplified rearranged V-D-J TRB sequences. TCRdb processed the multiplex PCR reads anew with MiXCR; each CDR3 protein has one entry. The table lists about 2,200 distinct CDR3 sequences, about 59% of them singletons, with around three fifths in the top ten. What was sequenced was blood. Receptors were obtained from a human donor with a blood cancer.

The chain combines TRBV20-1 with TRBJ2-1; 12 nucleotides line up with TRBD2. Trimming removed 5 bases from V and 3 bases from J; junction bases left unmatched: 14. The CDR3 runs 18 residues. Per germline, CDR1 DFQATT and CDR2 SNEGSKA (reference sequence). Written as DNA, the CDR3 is TGCAGTGCTGATGGGGGCCTAGCGGGAGGGCCAGGCTACAATGAGCAGTTCTTC. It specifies CSADGGLAGGPGYNEQFF.

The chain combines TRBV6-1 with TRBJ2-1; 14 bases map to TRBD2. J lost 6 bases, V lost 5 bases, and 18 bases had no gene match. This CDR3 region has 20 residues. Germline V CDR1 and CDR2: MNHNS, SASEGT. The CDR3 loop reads CASSYQRLAGGAFVLNEQFF. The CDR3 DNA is TGTGCCAGCAGTTACCAGCGACTAGCGGGAGGGGCGTTTGTTCTCAATGAGCAGTTCTTC.

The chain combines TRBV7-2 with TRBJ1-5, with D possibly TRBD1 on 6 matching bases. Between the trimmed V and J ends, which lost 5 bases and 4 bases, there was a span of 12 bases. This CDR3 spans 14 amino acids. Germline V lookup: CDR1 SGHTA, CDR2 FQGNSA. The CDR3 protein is CASSGSTGNQPQHF. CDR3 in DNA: TGTGCCAGCAGCGGATCTACAGGGAATCAGCCCCAGCATTTT.

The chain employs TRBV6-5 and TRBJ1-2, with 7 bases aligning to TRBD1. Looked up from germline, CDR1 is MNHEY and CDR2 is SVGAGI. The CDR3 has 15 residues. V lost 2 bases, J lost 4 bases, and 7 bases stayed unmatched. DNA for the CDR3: TGTGCCAGCAGTTACACCCTACAGGGGTTCTATGGCTACACCTTC. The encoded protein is CASSYTLQGFYGYTF.

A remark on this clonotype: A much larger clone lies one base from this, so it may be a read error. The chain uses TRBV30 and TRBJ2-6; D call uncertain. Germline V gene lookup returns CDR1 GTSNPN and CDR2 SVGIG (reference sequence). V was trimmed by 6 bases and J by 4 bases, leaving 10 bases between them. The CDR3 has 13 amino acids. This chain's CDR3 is CACSFAGANVLTF. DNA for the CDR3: TGTGCCTGTAGTTTTGCCGGGGCCAACGTCCTGACTTTC.

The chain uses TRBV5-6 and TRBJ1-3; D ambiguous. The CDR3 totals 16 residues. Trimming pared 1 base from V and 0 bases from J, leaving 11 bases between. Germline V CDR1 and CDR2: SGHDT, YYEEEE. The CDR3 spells CASSLLARSSGNTIYF. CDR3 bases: TGTGCCAGCAGCTTGCTGGCCCGGAGCTCTGGAAACACCATATATTTT.

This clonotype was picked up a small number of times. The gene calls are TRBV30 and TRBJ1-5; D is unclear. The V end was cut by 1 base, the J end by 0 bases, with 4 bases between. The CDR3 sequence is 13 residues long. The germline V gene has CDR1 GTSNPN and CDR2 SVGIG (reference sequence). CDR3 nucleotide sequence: TGTGCCTGGAGTGACATTAGCAATCAGCCCCAGCATTTT. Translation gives CAWSDISNQPQHF.

CDR3 protein: CASSLERGNNEQFF. The CDR3 DNA reads TGTGCCAGCAGTTTAGAGCGGGGCAACAATGAGCAGTTCTTC. V is TRBV12-3 or TRBV12-4 and J is TRBJ2-1; TRBD2 matches at 7 bases. The CDR3 length is 14 residues. The junction had 2 bases not matched to a gene; V was cut back by 1 base and J by 5 bases.

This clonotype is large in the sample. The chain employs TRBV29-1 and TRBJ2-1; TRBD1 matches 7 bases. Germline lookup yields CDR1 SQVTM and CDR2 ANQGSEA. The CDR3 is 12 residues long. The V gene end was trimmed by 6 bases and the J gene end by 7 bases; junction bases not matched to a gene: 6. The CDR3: CSVDRVENEQFF. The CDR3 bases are TGCAGCGTCGACAGGGTAGAGAATGAGCAGTTCTTC.

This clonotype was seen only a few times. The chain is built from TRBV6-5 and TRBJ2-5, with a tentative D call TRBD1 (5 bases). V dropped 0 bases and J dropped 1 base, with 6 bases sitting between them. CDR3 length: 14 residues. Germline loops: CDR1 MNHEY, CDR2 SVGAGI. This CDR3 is CASSYSGPQETQYF. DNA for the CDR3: TGTGCCAGCAGTTACTCGGGGCCCCAAGAGACCCAGTACTTC.

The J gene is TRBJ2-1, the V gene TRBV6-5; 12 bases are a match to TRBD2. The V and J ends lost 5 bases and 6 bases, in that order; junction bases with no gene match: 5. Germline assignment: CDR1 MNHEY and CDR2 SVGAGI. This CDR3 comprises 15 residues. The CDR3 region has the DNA TGTGCCAGCAGTGTGACTAGCGGGAGTTCCAATGAGCAGTTCTTC. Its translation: CASSVTSGSSNEQFF.

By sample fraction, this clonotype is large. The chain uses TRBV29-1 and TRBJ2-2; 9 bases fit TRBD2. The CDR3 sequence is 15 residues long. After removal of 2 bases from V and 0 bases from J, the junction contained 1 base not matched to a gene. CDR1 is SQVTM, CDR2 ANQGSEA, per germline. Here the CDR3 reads CSVELAGTNTGELFF. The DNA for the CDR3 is TGCAGCGTTGAACTAGCGGGGACGAACACCGGGGAGCTGTTTTTT.

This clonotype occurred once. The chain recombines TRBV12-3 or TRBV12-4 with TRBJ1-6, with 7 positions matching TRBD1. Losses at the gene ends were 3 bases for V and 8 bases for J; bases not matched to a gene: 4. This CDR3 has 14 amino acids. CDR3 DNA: TGTGCCAGCAGTTTTGGAGACAGGGATTCACCCCTCCACTTT. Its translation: CASSFGDRDSPLHF.

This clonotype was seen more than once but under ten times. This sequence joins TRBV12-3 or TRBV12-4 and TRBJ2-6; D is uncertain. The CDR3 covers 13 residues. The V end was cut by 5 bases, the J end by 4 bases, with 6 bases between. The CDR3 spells CASSPNGANVLTF. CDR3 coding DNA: TGTGCCAGCAGTCCGAACGGGGCCAACGTCCTGACTTTC.

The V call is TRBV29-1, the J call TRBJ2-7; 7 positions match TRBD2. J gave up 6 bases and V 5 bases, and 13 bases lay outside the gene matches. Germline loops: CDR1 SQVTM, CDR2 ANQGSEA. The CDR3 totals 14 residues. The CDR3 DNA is TGCAGCGTTCCCCGGGGAGGGAAGTTGTGCGAGCAGTACTTC. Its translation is CSVPRGGKLCEQYF.

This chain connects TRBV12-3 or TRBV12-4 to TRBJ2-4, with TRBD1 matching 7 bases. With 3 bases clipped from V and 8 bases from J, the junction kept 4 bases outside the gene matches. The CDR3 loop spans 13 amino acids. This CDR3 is CASSLLTGHIQYF. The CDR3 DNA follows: TGTGCCAGCAGTTTGTTGACAGGGCACATTCAGTACTTC.

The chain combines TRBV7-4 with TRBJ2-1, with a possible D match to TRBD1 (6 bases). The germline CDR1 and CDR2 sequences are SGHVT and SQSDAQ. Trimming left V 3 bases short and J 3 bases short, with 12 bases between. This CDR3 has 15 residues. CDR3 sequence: CASSFGQSFYNEQFF. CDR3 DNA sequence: TGTGCCAGCAGCTTCGGACAGAGTTTCTACAATGAGCAGTTCTTC.

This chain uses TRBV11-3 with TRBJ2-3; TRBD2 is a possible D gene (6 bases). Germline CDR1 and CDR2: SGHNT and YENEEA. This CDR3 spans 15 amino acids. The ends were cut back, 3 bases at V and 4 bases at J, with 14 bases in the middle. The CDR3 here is CASSLGGTFADTQYF. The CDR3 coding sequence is TGTGCCAGCAGCTTGGGCGGGACGTTCGCAGATACGCAGTATTTT. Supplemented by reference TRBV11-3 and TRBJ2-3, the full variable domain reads EAGVVQSPRYKIIEKKQPVAFWCNPISGHNTLYWYLQNLGQGPELLIRYENEEAVDDSQLPKDRFSAERLKGVDSTLKIQPAELGDSAVYLCASSLGGTFADTQYFGPGTRLTVL.

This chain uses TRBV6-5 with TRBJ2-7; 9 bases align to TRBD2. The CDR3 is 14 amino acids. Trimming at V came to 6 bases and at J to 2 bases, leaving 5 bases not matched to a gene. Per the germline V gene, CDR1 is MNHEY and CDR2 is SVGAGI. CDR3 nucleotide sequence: TGTGCCAGCAGCGTGACTAGCGGAGCCTACGAGCAGTACTTC. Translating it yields CASSVTSGAYEQYF.

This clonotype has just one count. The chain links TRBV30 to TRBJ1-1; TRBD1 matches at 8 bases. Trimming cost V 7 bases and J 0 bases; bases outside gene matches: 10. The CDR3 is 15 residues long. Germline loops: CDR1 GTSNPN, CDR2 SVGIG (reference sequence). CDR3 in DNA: TGTGCCTTAGGACAGGGAAGGTCCCTGAACACTGAAGCTTTCTTT. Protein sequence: CALGQGRSLNTEAFF.

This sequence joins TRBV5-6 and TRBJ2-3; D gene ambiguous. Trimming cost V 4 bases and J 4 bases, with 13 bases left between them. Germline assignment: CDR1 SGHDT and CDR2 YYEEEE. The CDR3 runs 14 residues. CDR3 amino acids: CASSPKWGADTQYF. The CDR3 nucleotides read TGTGCCAGCAGCCCGAAGTGGGGTGCAGATACGCAGTATTTT.

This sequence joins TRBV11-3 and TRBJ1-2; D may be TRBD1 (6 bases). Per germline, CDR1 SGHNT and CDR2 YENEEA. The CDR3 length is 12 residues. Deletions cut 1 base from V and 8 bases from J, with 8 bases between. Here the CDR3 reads CASSLGGRGYTF. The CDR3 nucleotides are TGTGCCAGCAGCTTAGGGGGGCGCGGCTACACCTTC.

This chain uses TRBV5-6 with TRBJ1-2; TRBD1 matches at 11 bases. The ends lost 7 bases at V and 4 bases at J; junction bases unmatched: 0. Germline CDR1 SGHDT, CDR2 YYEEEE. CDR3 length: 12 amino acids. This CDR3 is CASGQGAYGYTF. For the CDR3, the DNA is TGTGCCAGCGGACAGGGGGCCTATGGCTACACCTTC.

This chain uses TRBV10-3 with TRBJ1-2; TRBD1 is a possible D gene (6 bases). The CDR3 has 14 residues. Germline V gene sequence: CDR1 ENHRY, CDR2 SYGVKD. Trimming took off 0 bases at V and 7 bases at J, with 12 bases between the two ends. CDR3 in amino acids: CAISESATGFGYTF. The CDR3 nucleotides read TGTGCCATCAGTGAGTCGGCCACAGGGTTTGGCTACACCTTC.

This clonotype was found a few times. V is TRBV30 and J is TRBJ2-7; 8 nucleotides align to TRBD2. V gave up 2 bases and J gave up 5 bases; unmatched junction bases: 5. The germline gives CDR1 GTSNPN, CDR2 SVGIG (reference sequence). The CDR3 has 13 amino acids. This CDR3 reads CAWSFLAGHEQYF. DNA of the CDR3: TGTGCCTGGAGTTTTCTAGCGGGCCACGAGCAGTACTTC. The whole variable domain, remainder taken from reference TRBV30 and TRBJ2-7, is SQTIHQWPATLVQPVGSPLSLECTVEGTSNPNLYWYRQAAGRGLQLLFYSVGIGQISSEVPQNLSASRPQDRQFILSSKKLLLSDSGFYLCAWSFLAGHEQYFGPGTRLTVT.